These 15 T cell receptor beta chains were all obtained from the same sample, sequenced in a study of blood T cell repertoires in COVID-19. The repertoire was sequenced with immunoSEQ multiplex PCR; TCRdb's copy has only in-frame clones and lacks some. The sample shows 200,000 or so clones, 70% to 90% of them seen only once. Sequencing was carried out using peripheral blood. The receptor source for this set is a man aged 55-75 years with acute or convalescent COVID-19.

The chain carries TRBV3-1 (or the pseudogene TRBV3-2) and TRBJ2-1; the D gene is possibly TRBD1 (5 bases). The germline V gene encodes CDR1 LGHDT and CDR2 YNNKEL (reference sequence). The CDR3 is 14 amino acids. The V gene lost 1 base and the J gene lost 8 bases, with 12 bases spanning the gap. The CDR3 DNA is TGTGCCAGCAGCCAAGCAGGGTCCAGGGATGAGCAGTTCTTC. Translation: CASSQAGSRDEQFF.

The chain links TRBV13 to TRBJ2-3; TRBD2 aligns across 7 bases. Per germline, CDR1 PRHDT and CDR2 FYEKMQ (reference sequence). V shed 5 bases, J shed 11 bases, and the junction held 10 bases outside the gene matches. The CDR3 is made up of 13 amino acids. CDR3 DNA: TGTGCCAGCAGCCCACCGGGAGGCACCCTGCAGTATTTT. It specifies CASSPPGGTLQYF.

This clone was picked up a small number of times. The CDR3 DNA follows: TGTGCCAGCAGCGTAGGGGGGACAGGGTCCTACGAGCAGTACTTC. Its translation is CASSVGGTGSYEQYF. The rearrangement links TRBV9 to TRBJ2-7; TRBD1 matches at 9 bases. Germline lookup yields CDR1 SGDLS and CDR2 YYNGEE. V was clipped by 0 bases and J by 1 base; unmatched bases: 2. This CDR3 is built from 15 residues.

In regard to this clone: Different DNA sequences within this sample yield the same CDR3. The CDR3 sequence is CASSASGRLSYNEQFF. The CDR3 coding sequence is TGTGCCAGCAGCGCTAGCGGGAGACTATCCTACAATGAGCAGTTCTTC. This chain joins TRBV9 and TRBJ2-1; 10 bases align to TRBD2. The V and J ends lost 3 bases and 1 base, in that order; junction bases with no gene match: 4. The CDR3 runs 16 residues. Germline assignment: CDR1 SGDLS and CDR2 YYNGEE.

V is TRBV6-5 and J is TRBJ2-7; 8 bases are shared with TRBD2. CDR3 length: 15 residues. From germline, CDR1 is MNHEY and CDR2 SVGAGI. V lost 4 bases to trimming and J lost 0 bases; unmatched junction nucleotides: 5. In DNA form, the CDR3 reads TGTGCCAGCAGTTCCCCCGCGGGGGGCTCCTACGAGCAGTACTTC. It translates to CASSSPAGGSYEQYF.

In nucleotides, the CDR3 is TGTGCCAGCAGCGTAGGCGGGACAGGAATATACGAGCAGTACTTC. Its protein is CASSVGGTGIYEQYF. The chain carries TRBV9 and TRBJ2-7; TRBD1 matches 8 bases. CDR1 is SGDLS and CDR2 is YYNGEE in the germline V gene. V was pared by 0 bases and J by 4 bases, with 6 bases of the junction left unmatched. The CDR3 length is 15 residues.

The chain has TRBV7-3 and TRBJ2-3; TRBD2 matches at 7 bases. Germline trimming cut 4 bases from V and 5 bases from J; bases unmatched to any gene: 15. Germline lookup yields CDR1 SGHTA and CDR2 FQGTGA. This CDR3 spans 17 amino acids. In DNA form, the CDR3 reads TGTGCCAGCAGCTCCAATTTCGGTGGGAGGGCGGAAGATACGCAGTATTTT. Translated, it gives CASSSNFGGRAEDTQYF.

This chain uses TRBV28 with TRBJ2-1, with 8 bases aligning to TRBD1. This CDR3 region has 11 residues. From germline, CDR1 is MDHEN and CDR2 SYDVKM. Trimming took 6 bases from V and 9 from J; bases not matched to a gene: 1. The chain's CDR3 is CASRDRGEQFF. The DNA of the CDR3 is TGTGCCAGCAGAGACAGGGGTGAGCAGTTCTTC.

V gene TRBV5-4 combines with J gene TRBJ1-4; D is uncertain. This CDR3 spans 16 amino acids. Germline V gene sequence: CDR1 SGHNT, CDR2 YYREEE (reference sequence). The ends were cut back, 0 bases at V and 2 bases at J, with 11 bases in the middle. The CDR3 here is CASSLGGGSTNEKLFF. In DNA form, the CDR3 reads TGTGCCAGCAGCTTGGGAGGAGGGAGCACTAATGAAAAACTGTTTTTT.

The rearrangement links TRBV27 to TRBJ2-2, with a possible D match to TRBD1 (6 bases). V lost 1 base and J 2 bases, leaving 8 bases between the germline ends. Germline loops: CDR1 MNHEY, CDR2 SMNVEV (reference sequence). CDR3 length: 15 residues. The CDR3 region has the DNA TGTGCCAGCAGTTTATGGACAGCAAACACCGGGGAGCTGTTTTTT. Translated: CASSLWTANTGELFF.

The J gene is TRBJ2-1, the V gene TRBV5-1, with D maybe TRBD2 (6 bases). This CDR3 contains 15 residues. Germline V gene sequence: CDR1 SGHRS, CDR2 YFSETQ. Trimming pared 0 bases from V and 2 bases from J, leaving 9 bases between. CDR3 nucleotide sequence: TGCGCCAGCAGCTTGGCCGGGGAGGCCTACAATGAGCAGTTCTTC. It yields the protein CASSLAGEAYNEQFF.

The chain couples TRBV7-2 to TRBJ2-1; 7 positions agree with TRBD2. CDR3 length: 16 residues. Germline CDR1 SGHTA, CDR2 FQGNSA. V gave up 2 bases and J gave up 6 bases; unmatched junction bases: 10. The CDR3 region has the DNA TGTGCCAGCAGCTTACTCCCCGGGACGGGAGGCAATGAGCAGTTCTTC. The encoded protein is CASSLLPGTGGNEQFF.

This chain links TRBV3-1 (or the pseudogene TRBV3-2) with TRBJ2-1; D gene uncertain. The CDR3 has 14 residues. Germline V gene data show CDR1 as LGHDT and CDR2 as YNNKEL (reference sequence). The germline V and J ends were trimmed by 0 bases and 8 bases, with 11 bases remaining between them. In DNA form, the CDR3 reads TGTGCCAGCAGCCAAGAGGGCTATAGGTATGAGCAGTTCTTC. This encodes CASSQEGYRYEQFF.

This rearrangement joins TRBV18 to TRBJ1-1, with 7 bases that match TRBD1. This CDR3 contains 13 residues. V shed 3 bases, J shed 6 bases, and the junction held 4 bases outside the gene matches. Per germline, CDR1 KGHSH and CDR2 LQKENI. The CDR3 protein is CASSPYRGSEAFF. DNA for the CDR3: TGTGCCAGCTCACCTTACAGGGGATCTGAAGCTTTCTTT.

J is TRBJ1-3 and V is TRBV7-2, with D unclear. Germline V gives CDR1 SGHTA, CDR2 FQGNSA. The V end lost 0 bases, the J end lost 0 bases, and 9 bases lay between the germline ends. This CDR3 is built from 16 residues. The CDR3 bases are TGTGCCAGCAGCTTAGCGCAGGTTATCTCTGGAAACACCATATATTTT. Its translation is CASSLAQVISGNTIYF.